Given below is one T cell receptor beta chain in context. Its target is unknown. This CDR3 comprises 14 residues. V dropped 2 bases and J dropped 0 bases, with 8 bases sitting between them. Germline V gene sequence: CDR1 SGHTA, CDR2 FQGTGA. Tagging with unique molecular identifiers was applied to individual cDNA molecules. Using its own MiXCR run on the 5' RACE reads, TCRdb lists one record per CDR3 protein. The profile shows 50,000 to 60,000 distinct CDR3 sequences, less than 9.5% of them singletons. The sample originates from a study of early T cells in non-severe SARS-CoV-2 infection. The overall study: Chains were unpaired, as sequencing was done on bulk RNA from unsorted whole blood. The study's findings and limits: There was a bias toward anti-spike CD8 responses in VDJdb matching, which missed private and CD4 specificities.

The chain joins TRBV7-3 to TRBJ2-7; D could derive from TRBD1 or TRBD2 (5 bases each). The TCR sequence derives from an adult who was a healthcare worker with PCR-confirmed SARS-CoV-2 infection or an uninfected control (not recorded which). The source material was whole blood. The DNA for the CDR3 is TGTGCCAGCAGCTTAGGGGGTAACTCCTACGAGCAGTACTTC. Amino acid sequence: CASSLGGNSYEQYF.